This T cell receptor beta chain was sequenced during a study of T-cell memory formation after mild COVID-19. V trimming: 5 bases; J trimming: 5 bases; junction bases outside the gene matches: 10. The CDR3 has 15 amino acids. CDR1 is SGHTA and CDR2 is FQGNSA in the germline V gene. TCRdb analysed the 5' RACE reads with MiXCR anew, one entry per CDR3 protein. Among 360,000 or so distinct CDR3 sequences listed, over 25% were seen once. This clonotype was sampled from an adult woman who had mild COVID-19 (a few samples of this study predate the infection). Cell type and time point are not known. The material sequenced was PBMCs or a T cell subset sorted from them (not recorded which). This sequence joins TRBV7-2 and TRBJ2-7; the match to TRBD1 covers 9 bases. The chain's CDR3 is CASSHWTGVAHEQYF. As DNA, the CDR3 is TGTGCCAGCAGCCATTGGACAGGGGTAGCACACGAGCAGTACTTC.